This TCR beta chain originates from a study of blood T cell repertoires in COVID-19. Study-wide context: Samples representing acute and convalescent COVID-19 were sourced from the United States, Italy and Spain.

Trimming stripped 3 bases from V and 5 bases from J, with 5 bases between. The CDR3 is 12 amino acids. Germline V gene sequence: CDR1 SGHNT, CDR2 YENEEA. Profiled with immunoSEQ multiplex PCR; TCRdb holds only in-frame clones, not every one. This table holds roughly 250,000 clones, around 82% found once. Followed over time, Seattle patients had been enrolled while infection was active. The rearrangement links TRBV11-3 to TRBJ2-1, with D hard to call. The receptor was isolated from a person aged 70 to 85 with COVID-19, enrolled during active disease. The source material was peripheral blood. The CDR3, as DNA: TGTGCCAGCAGCTTCGGTGACAATGAGCAGTTCTTC. Residues: CASSFGDNEQFF.